One sample yielded the 13 T cell receptor beta chains listed below, sequenced in a study of beta chain features in type 1 diabetes. Since all of the isolated RNA was reverse transcribed, expressed TCRB transcripts were what got sequenced. Only in-frame clones appear in the TCRdb table, and some are missing; sequencing was by immunoSEQ multiplex PCR. The table lists 130,000 to 150,000 clones, about 13% of them singletons. Overall study results and limits: All four CD4+ subsets of Type 1 diabetes patients contained TCRB CDR3s that were moderately but significantly shorter.

The antigens these receptors bind are not known. Sequencing used central memory CD4+ T cells from blood. These receptors all come from a young man with type 1 diabetes.

This clone came up a few times. The V and J genes are TRBV27 and TRBJ2-5, with a weak D call TRBD2 (6 bases). V lost 2 bases and J lost 4, with 14 bases in between. Germline-derived CDR1 and CDR2 are MNHEY and SMNVEV (reference sequence). The CDR3 covers 15 residues. This chain's CDR3 is CASSLNLALGETQYF. The CDR3 DNA follows: TGTGCCAGCAGTTTAAATCTAGCGTTAGGAGAGACCCAGTACTTC.

The chain recombines TRBV11-1 with TRBJ2-1; D remains ambiguous. The CDR3 spans 13 residues. CDR1 is SGHAT and CDR2 is FQDESV in the germline V gene (reference sequence). Trimming stripped 3 bases from V and 7 bases from J, with 10 bases between. The chain's CDR3 is CASSFTLENEQFF. CDR3 bases: TGTGCCAGCAGCTTTACGTTAGAAAATGAGCAGTTCTTC.

This clone was detected a few times. This rearrangement joins TRBV4-1 to TRBJ2-7, with D possibly being TRBD1 or TRBD2 (6 bases each). The CDR3 has 17 amino acids. The germline V gene encodes CDR1 MGHRA and CDR2 YSYEKL. The V and J ends lost 1 base and 0 bases respectively, with 16 bases between them. This CDR3 is CASSQVNRGHSSYEQYF. CDR3 in DNA: TGCGCCAGCAGCCAAGTCAACCGGGGGCATAGCTCCTACGAGCAGTACTTC.

The rearrangement links TRBV6-5 to TRBJ2-7, with a weak D call TRBD1 (5 bases). Trimming removed 6 bases from V and 0 bases from J, with 15 bases in between. The CDR3 contains 15 residues. Germline V gene lookup returns CDR1 MNHEY and CDR2 SVGAGI. CDR3: CASRRRGESSYEQYF. CDR3 nucleotide sequence: TGTGCCAGCAGGCGAAGGGGCGAGAGCTCCTACGAGCAGTACTTC.

This clone was detected only a few times. The chain uses TRBV21-1 and TRBJ2-7; TRBD1, as called in the table, went unchecked against the DNA. TRBV21-1 counts as a pseudogene. The CDR3 has 13 amino acids. This CDR3 reads CATTGTGRYEQYF. In nucleotides, the CDR3 is TGTGCCACCACCGGGACAGGGAGGTACGAGCAGTACTTC.

As for this clone: Other DNA sequences in this specimen translate into the identical CDR3. This chain uses TRBV9 with TRBJ2-3, with D tentatively TRBD1 (5 bases). This CDR3 region has 15 residues. Germline values: CDR1 SGDLS, CDR2 YYNGEE. Between the trimmed V and J ends, which lost 0 bases and 9 bases, there was a span of 17 bases. DNA for the CDR3: TGTGCCAGCAGCGTAGCAGGTCGTGGGGCAGTGACGCAGTATTTT. Translating it yields CASSVAGRGAVTQYF. Supplemented by reference TRBV9 and TRBJ2-3, the full variable domain reads DSGVTQTPKHLITATGQRVTLRCSPRSGDLSVYWYQQSLDQGLQFLIQYYNGEERAKGNILERFSAQQFPDLHSELNLSSLELGDSALYFCASSVAGRGAVTQYFGPGTRLTVL.

This chain connects TRBV30 to TRBJ1-4, with D maybe TRBD1 (6 bases). V shed 2 bases and J shed 7 bases, with 17 bases lying between them. Germline V gene data show CDR1 as GTSNPN and CDR2 as SVGIG (reference sequence). The CDR3 is 15 amino acids. The CDR3: CAWSRYLGGGEKLFF. The CDR3 nucleotides are TGTGCCTGGAGTCGTTATCTGGGGGGCGGTGAAAAACTGTTTTTT.

The rearrangement links TRBV19 to TRBJ1-6; possible D gene TRBD1, 6 bases. The length of the CDR3 is 15 residues. Germline V gene lookup returns CDR1 LNHDA and CDR2 SQIVND (reference sequence). Deletions cut 7 bases from V and 3 bases from J, with 13 bases between. CDR3 DNA: TGTGCCAGTACCCAGGGAGGGGGCTATAATTCACCCCTCCACTTT. Translated, it gives CASTQGGGYNSPLHF.

This chain links TRBV29-1 with TRBJ1-1, with D possibly being TRBD1 (6 bases). Trimming cost V 6 bases and J 5 bases, with 19 bases left between them. Germline V CDR1 and CDR2: SQVTM, ANQGSEA. The length of the CDR3 is 14 residues. CDR3 DNA sequence: TGCAGCGTGGGAGGGGGAGAGGTGGTAACTGAAGCTTTCTTT. As protein: CSVGGGEVVTEAFF.

The sample holds a few counts of this clone. V gene TRBV2 combines with J gene TRBJ1-1; the D is unclear. CDR3 length equals 13 residues. Trimming removed 5 bases at V and 1 base at J, with 8 bases between. Germline V gene data show CDR1 as SNHLY and CDR2 as FYNNEI. CDR3 sequence: CASSPDGNTEAFF. As DNA, the CDR3 is TGTGCCAGCAGTCCTGACGGGAACACTGAAGCTTTCTTT.

V and J are TRBV2 and TRBJ2-2, with unresolved D. Germline V gene data show CDR1 as SNHLY and CDR2 as FYNNEI. This CDR3 region has 13 residues. V lost 7 bases, J lost 0 bases, and 6 bases lay in between. The chain's CDR3 is CASKETNTGELFF. The CDR3 bases are TGTGCCAGCAAGGAGACGAACACCGGGGAGCTGTTTTTT.

This clone showed up just a few times. The V call is TRBV6-6, the J call TRBJ1-1; D is possibly TRBD1 (5 bases). Germline V gives CDR1 MNHNY, CDR2 SVGAGI (reference sequence). This CDR3 has 13 amino acids. V dropped 11 bases and J dropped 0 bases, with 13 bases sitting between them. The CDR3 sequence is CAVSTDMNTEAFF. CDR3 DNA sequence: TGTGCCGTCTCTACGGACATGAACACTGAAGCTTTCTTT.

This clone came up a few times. The V call is TRBV30, the J call TRBJ1-1, with 8 bases fitting TRBD1. The CDR3 sequence is 13 residues long. Trimming cost V 5 bases and J 3 bases; bases outside gene matches: 5. Germline V gene data show CDR1 as GTSNPN and CDR2 as SVGIG (reference sequence). This chain's CDR3 is CAWDRGGDTEAFF. The CDR3 nucleotides read TGTGCCTGGGACAGGGGAGGGGACACTGAAGCTTTCTTT.